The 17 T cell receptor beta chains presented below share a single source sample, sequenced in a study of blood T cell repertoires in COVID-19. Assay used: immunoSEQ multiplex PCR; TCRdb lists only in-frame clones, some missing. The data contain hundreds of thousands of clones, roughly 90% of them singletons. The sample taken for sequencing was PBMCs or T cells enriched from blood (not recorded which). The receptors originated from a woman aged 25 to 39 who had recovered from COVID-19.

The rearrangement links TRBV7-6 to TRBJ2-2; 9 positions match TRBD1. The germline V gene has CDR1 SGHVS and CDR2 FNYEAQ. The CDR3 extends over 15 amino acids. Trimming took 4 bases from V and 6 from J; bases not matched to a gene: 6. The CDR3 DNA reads TGTGCCAGCAGCTACGGGACAGGGACCGCCGGGGAGCTGTTTTTT. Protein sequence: CASSYGTGTAGELFF.

CDR3 loop: CASSPSDTEAFF. Written as DNA, the CDR3 is TGTGCCAGCAGTCCCTCGGACACTGAAGCTTTCTTT. The chain uses TRBV9 and TRBJ1-1; D uncertain. V shed 5 bases and J shed 3 bases, with 8 bases lying between them. Per germline, CDR1 SGDLS and CDR2 YYNGEE. The CDR3 runs 12 residues. Full variable domain (outside the CDR3, taken from reference TRBV9 and TRBJ1-1): DSGVTQTPKHLITATGQRVTLRCSPRSGDLSVYWYQQSLDQGLQFLIQYYNGEERAKGNILERFSAQQFPDLHSELNLSSLELGDSALYFCASSPSDTEAFFGQGTRLTVV.

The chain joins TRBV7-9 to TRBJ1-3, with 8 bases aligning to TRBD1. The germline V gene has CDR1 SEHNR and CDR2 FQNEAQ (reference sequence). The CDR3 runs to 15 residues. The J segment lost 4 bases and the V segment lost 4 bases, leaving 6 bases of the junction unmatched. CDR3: CASSSDREGGNTIYF. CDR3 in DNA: TGTGCCAGCAGCTCGGACAGGGAGGGGGGAAACACCATATATTTT.

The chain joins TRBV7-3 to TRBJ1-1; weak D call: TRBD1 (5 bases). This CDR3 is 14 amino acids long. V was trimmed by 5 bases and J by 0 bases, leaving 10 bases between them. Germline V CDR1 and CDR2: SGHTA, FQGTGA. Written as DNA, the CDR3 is TGTGCCAGCAGCCTTGCAGGGTTGAACACTGAAGCTTTCTTT. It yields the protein CASSLAGLNTEAFF.

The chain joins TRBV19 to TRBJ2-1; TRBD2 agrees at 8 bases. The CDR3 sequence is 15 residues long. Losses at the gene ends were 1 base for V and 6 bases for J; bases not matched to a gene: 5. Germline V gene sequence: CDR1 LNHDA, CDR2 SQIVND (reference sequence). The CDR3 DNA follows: TGTGCCAGTAGTATAGCGGGGGGGACTCTCAATGAGCAGTTCTTC. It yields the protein CASSIAGGTLNEQFF.

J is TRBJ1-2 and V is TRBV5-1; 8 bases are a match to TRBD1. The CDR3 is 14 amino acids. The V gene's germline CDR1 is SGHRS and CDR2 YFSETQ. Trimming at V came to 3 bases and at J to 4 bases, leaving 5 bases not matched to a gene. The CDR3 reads CASSSDREIYGYTF. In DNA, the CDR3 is TGCGCCAGCAGCTCGGACAGGGAAATCTATGGCTACACCTTC.

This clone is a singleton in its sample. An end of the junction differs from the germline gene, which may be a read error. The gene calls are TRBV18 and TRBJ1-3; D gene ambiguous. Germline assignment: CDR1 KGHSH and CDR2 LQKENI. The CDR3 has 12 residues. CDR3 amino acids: CASSPHLNTIYF. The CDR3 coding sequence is TGTGCCAGCTCCCCACATCTAAACACCATATATTTT.

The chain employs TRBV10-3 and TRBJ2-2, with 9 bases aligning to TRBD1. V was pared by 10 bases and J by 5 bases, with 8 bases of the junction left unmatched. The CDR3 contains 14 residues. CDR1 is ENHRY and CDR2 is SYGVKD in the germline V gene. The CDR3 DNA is TGTGCCAGTAGGGGGGACAGGGCGACCGGGGAGCTGTTTTTT. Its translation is CASRGDRATGELFF.

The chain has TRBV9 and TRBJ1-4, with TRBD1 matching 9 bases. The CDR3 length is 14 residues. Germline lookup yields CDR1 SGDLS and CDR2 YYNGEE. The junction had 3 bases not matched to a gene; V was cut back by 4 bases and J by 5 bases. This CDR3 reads CASSPGQGNEKLFF. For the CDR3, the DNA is TGTGCCAGCAGCCCGGGACAGGGAAATGAAAAACTGTTTTTT.

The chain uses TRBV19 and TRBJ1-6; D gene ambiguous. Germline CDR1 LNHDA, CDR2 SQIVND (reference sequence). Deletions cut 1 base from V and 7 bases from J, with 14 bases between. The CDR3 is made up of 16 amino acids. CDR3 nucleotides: TGTGCCAGTAGTATAGTGAACAGTCGAAGCAATTCACCCCTCCACTTT. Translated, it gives CASSIVNSRSNSPLHF.

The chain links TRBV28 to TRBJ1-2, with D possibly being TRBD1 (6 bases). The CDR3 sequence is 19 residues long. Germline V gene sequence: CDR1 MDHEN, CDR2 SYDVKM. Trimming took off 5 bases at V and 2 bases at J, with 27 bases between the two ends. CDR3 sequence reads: CASSLPNPQQGSGNYGYTF. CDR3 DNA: TGTGCCAGCAGTCTCCCCAACCCTCAACAGGGTAGCGGGAACTATGGCTACACCTTC.

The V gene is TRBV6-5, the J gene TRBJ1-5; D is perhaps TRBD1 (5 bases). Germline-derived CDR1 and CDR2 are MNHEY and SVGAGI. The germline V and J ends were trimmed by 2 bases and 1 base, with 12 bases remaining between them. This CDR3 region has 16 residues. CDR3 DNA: TGTGCCAGCAGTTACAGGCAGGGTTGGAGCAATCAGCCCCAGCATTTT. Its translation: CASSYRQGWSNQPQHF.

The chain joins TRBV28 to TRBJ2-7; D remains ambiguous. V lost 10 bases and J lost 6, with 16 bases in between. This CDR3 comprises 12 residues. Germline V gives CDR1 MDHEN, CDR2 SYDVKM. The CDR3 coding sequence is TGTGCCACCACCGTTCTAGGTGGCGAGCAGTACTTC. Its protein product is CATTVLGGEQYF.

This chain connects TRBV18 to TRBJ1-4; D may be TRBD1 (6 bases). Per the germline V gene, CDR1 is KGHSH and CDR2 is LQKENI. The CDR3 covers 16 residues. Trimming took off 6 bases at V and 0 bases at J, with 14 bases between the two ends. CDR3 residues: CASSRGQTATNEKLFF. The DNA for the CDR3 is TGTGCCAGCTCCCGAGGACAGACGGCAACTAATGAAAAACTGTTTTTT.

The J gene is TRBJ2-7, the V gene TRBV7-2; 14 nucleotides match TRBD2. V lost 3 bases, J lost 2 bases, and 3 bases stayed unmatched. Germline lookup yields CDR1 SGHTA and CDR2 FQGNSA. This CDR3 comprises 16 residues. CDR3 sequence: CASSLATSGRAYEQYF. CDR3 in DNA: TGTGCCAGCAGCTTGGCGACTAGCGGGAGGGCCTACGAGCAGTACTTC.

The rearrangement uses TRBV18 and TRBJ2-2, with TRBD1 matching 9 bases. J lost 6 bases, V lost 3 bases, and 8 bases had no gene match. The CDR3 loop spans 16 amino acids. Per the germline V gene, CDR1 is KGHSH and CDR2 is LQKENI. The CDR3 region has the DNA TGTGCCAGCTCACCCGGACAGGGGATTTCTTCCGGGGAGCTGTTTTTT. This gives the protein CASSPGQGISSGELFF.

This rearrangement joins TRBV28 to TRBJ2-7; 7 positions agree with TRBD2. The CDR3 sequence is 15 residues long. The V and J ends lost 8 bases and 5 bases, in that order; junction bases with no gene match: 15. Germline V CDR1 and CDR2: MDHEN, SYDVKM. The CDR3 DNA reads TGTGCCAGCGAAGAGGGTGGAGCGGGATCAAACGAGCAGTACTTC. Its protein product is CASEEGGAGSNEQYF.